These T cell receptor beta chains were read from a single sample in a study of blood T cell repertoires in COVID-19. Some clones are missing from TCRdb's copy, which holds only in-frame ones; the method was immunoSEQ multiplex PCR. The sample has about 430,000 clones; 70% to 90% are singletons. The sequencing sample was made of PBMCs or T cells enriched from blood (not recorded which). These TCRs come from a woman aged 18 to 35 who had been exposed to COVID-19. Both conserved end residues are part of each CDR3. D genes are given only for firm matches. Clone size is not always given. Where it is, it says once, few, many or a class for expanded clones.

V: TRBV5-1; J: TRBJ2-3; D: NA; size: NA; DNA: TGCGCCAGCAGCTTGCAGGAAAGCACAGATACGCAGTATTTT; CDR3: CASSLQESTDTQYF
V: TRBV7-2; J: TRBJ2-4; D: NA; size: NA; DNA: TGTGCCAGCAGCTTACCGGGGTTAAACATTCAGTACTTC; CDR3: CASSLPGLNIQYF
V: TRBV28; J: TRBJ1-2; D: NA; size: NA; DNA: TGTGCCAGCAGTTTATGGGGAGATGGCTACACCTTC; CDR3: CASSLWGDGYTF
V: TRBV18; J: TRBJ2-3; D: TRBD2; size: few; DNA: TGTGCCAGCTCACCAAGACTAGCGGGGGGGTACACAGATACGCAGTATTTT; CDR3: CASSPRLAGGYTDTQYF
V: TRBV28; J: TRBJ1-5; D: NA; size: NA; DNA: TGTGCCAGCAGCCTACCCTATCAGCCCCAGCATTTT; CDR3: CASSLPYQPQHF
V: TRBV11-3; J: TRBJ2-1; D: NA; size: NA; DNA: TGTGCCAGCAGCCCGGGGGGCGTCCTGAGCTCCAATGAGCAGTTCTTC; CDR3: CASSPGGVLSSNEQFF
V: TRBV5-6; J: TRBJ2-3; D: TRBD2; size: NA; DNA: TGTGCCAGCAGCTTGGGAGCGGGGGGAGATACGCAGTATTTT; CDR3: CASSLGAGGDTQYF
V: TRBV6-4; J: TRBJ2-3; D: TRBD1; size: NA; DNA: TGTGCCAGCAGTCTACAGGGGGGCCCAGATACGCAGTATTTT; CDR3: CASSLQGGPDTQYF
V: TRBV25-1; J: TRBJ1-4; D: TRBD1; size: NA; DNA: TGTGCCAGCAGTGAGTCCCGGGACAGTTCATATGAAAAACTGTTTTTT; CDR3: CASSESRDSSYEKLFF
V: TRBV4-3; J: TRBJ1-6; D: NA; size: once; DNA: TGCGCCAGCAGCCAAGAAGGTCAGGGATTCTCACCCCTCCACTTT; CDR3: CASSQEGQGFSPLHF
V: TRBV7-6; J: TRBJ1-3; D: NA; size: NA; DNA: TGCATGAGCGGTTTTGGAAACACCATATATTTT; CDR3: CMSGFGNTIYF
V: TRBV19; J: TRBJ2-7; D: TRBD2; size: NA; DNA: TGTGCCACCGGCGACGGGGGGAATGCCTACGAGCAGTACTTC; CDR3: CATGDGGNAYEQYF
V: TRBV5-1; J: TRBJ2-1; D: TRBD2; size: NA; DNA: TGCGCCAGCAGCGTCTCTAGCGGGAGCCACTACAATGAGCAGTTCTTC; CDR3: CASSVSSGSHYNEQFF
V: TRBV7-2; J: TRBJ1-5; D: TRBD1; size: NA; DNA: TGTGCCAGCAGCGGAGGACAGGTTAATCAGCCCCAGCATTTT; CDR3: CASSGGQVNQPQHF
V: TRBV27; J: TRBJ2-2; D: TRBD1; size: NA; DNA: TGTGCCAGTACCACAGGGGCCGGGGAGCTGTTTTTT; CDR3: CASTTGAGELFF
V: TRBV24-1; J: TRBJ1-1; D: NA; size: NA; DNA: TGTGCCACCAGTGCACCGGGTATCACTGAAGCTTTCTTT; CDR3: CATSAPGITEAFF
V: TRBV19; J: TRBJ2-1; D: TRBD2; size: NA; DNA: TGTGCCAGTAATCGCCGGGGTCGTATAGCGGGAGGGGAGAATGAGCAGTTCTTC; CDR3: CASNRRGRIAGGENEQFF
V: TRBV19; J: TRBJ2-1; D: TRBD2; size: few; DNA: TGTGCCAGTAGCCTAAGCGGGGCGGACTACAATGAGCAGTTCTTC; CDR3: CASSLSGADYNEQFF
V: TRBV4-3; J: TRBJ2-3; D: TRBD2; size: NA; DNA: TGCGCCAGCAGCCAAGACGGGGTGAGCGGGGGGGAATATACGCAGTATTTT; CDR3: CASSQDGVSGGEYTQYF
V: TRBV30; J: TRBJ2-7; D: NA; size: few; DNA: TGTGCCTGGAGTGCCGGGGGAAACTACGAGCAGTACTTC; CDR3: CAWSAGGNYEQYF
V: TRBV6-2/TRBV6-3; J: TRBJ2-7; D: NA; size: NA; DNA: TGTGCCAGCAGCCCCCGGGAGTACAACTCCTACGAGCAGTACTTC; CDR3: CASSPREYNSYEQYF
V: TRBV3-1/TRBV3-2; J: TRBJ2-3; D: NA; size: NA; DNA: TGTGCCAGCAGCCAAGATTCTCCAGATACGCAGTATTTT; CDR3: CASSQDSPDTQYF
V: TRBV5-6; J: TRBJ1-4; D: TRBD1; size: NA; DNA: TGTGCCAGCAGCCTGACAGGGGTGGAAGAAAAACTGTTTTTT; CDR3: CASSLTGVEEKLFF
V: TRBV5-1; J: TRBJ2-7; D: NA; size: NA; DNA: TGCGCCAGCAGCTATCAGGGGTCCCCCTACGAGCAGTACTTC; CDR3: CASSYQGSPYEQYF
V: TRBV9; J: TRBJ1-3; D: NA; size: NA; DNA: TGTGCCAGCAGCGTAGACGGTCGCTCTGGAAACACCATATATTTT; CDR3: CASSVDGRSGNTIYF
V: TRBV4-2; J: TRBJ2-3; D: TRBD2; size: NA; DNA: TGTGCCAGCAGCCCCCGAGGGGGAGCGGGAGGTGATACGCAGTATTTT; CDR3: CASSPRGGAGGDTQYF
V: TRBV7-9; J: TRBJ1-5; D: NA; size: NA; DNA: TGTGCCAGCAGCTTGGCAGCGGATCAGCCCCAGCATTTT; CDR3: CASSLAADQPQHF
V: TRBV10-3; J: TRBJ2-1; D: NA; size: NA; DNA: TGTGCCATCAGTGGGTCAGGGGACAATGAGCAGTTCTTC; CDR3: CAISGSGDNEQFF
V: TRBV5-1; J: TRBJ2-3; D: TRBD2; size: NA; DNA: TGCGCCAGCAGCTCCAGACTAGCGGGAGCTTTGATGGATACGCAGTATTTT; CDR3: CASSSRLAGALMDTQYF
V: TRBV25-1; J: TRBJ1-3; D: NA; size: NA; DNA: TGTGCCAGCAGTGTCGCTCAGGGGAGAGCTGGAAACACCATATATTTT; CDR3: CASSVAQGRAGNTIYF
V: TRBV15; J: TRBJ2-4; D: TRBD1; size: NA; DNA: TGTGCCACCAGCAGAGGGGACAGTCTAGCCAAAAACATTCAGTACTTC; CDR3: CATSRGDSLAKNIQYF
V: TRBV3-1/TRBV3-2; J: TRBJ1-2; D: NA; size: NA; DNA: TGTGCCAGCTCGGGGGGTTTTAACTATGGCTACACCTTC; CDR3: CASSGGFNYGYTF
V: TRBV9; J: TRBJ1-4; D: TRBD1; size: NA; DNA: TGTGCCAGCTCATCCGGGACAGGGGGCGGAATAGAAGAAAAACTGTTTTTT; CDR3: CASSSGTGGGIEEKLFF
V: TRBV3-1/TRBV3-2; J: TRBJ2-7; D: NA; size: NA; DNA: TGTGCCAGCAGCCAAGCAGTAGCTATACCATCCTACGAGCAGTACTTC; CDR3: CASSQAVAIPSYEQYF
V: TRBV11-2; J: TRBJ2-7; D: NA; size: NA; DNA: TGTGCCAGCAGCTACCAGGGTACCGAGCAGTACTTC; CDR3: CASSYQGTEQYF
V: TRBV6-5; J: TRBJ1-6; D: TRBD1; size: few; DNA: TGTGCCAGCAGTTACGGGGACAGAGGGGACTCACCCCTCCACTTT; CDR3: CASSYGDRGDSPLHF
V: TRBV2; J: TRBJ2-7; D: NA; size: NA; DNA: TGTGCCAGCAGTATTACGGGACTCCCATCCGAGCAGTACTTC; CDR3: CASSITGLPSEQYF
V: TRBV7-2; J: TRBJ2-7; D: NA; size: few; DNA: TGTGCCAGCAGCGTCAACAGGGCCCCCTACGAGCAGTACTTC; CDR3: CASSVNRAPYEQYF
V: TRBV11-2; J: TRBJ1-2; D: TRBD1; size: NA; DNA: TGTGCCAGCAGCTTAGGGACAGGCGACACCTTC; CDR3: CASSLGTGDTF
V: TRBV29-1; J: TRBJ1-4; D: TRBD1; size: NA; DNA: TGCAGCGTTGGAGGACAGGGGGCTAATGAAAAACTGTTTTTT; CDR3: CSVGGQGANEKLFF
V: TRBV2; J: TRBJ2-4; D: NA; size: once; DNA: TGTGCCAGCAGTAGGGACTCTCAGTACTTC; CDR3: CASSRDSQYF
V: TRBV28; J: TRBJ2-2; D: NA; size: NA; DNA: TGTGCCAGCAGTTTATTACAGGGTTCCGGGGAGCTGTTTTTT; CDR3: CASSLLQGSGELFF
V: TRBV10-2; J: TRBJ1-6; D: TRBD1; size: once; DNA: TGCGCCAGCAAATTAAAGTTGGAAGGGACAGGGGGTTCGTATAATTCACCCCTCCACTTT; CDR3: CASKLKLEGTGGSYNSPLHF
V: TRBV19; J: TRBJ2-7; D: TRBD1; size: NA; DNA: TGTGCCAGTAGCACAGGGGCCGAGATTCCCTACGAGCAGTACTTC; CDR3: CASSTGAEIPYEQYF
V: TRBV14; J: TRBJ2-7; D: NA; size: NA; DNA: TGTGCCAGCAGCCAAGCTACGAGCATGTCCTACGAGCAGTACTTC; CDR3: CASSQATSMSYEQYF
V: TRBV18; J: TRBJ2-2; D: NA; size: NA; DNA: TGTGCCAGCTCACCACCAGGGGTCAGGAACACCGGGGAGCTGTTTTTT; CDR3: CASSPPGVRNTGELFF
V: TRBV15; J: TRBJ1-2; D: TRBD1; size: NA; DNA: TGTGCCACACGGAGGGACAGAAATGGCTACACCTTC; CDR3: CATRRDRNGYTF
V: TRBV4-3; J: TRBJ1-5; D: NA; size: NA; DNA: TGCGCCAGCAGCCAAGTAGGGGGTAATCAGCCCCAGCATTTT; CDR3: CASSQVGGNQPQHF
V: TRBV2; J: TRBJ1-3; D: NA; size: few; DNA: TGTGCCAGCCAATTCTCTGGAAACACCATATATTTT; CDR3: CASQFSGNTIYF
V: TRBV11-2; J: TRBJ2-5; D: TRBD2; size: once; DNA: TGTGCCAGCAGCTTCCTAGTGGGACTAGCGGGGAAAGAGACCCAGTACTTC; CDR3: CASSFLVGLAGKETQYF
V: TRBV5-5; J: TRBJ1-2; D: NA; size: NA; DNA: TGTGCCAGCAGCTTGGCGACGACGGGGAACTATGGCTACACCTTC; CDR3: CASSLATTGNYGYTF
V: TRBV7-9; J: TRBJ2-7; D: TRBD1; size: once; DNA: TGTGCCAGCAGCTCCGGGACAGTCCTCCGCGAGCAGTACTTC; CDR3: CASSSGTVLREQYF
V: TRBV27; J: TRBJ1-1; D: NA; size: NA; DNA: TGTGCCAGCAGTTTAAAGCCCCACACTGAAGCTTTCTTT; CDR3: CASSLKPHTEAFF
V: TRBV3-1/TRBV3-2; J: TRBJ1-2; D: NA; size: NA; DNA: TGTGCCAGCAGCCAAGAGGTGCAGGGCTATGGCTACACCTTC; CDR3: CASSQEVQGYGYTF
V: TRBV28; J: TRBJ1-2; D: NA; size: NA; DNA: TGTGCCAGCAGCCCCATGGTTGGGGGCGAGGACTATGGCTACACCTTC; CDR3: CASSPMVGGEDYGYTF
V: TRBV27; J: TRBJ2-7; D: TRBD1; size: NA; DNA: TGTGCCAGCAGTAGGGACAGGGGTTACGAGCAGTACTTC; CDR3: CASSRDRGYEQYF
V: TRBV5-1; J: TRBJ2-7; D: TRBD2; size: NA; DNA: TGCGCCAGCAGCTTAATGACTAGCGGGACTTACGAGCAGTACTTC; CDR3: CASSLMTSGTYEQYF
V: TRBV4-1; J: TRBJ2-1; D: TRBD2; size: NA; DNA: TGCGCCAGCTCCCAAGCATGGGGGAGGGGTGAGCAGTTCTTC; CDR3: CASSQAWGRGEQFF